These 25 T cell receptor beta chains came from one sample sequenced in a study of shared clonotypes between healthy human individuals. Some clones are missing from TCRdb's copy, which holds only in-frame ones; the method was immunoSEQ multiplex PCR. Among approximately 470,000 clones listed, about 84% were seen once. The sequenced sample was PBMCs. These TCRs come from a woman aged 40 to 49 in good health. Some clones in this sample may be carry-over from other donors' samples.

The CDR3, as DNA: TGTGCCAACGGACTAGCGGGAGCGTCCGGGGAGCTGTTTTTT. This sequence encodes CANGLAGASGELFF. The genes are TRBV6-1 and TRBJ2-2, with 13 positions matching TRBD2. The germline V gene encodes CDR1 MNHNS and CDR2 SASEGT. This CDR3 has 14 amino acids. The V segment lost 10 bases and the J segment 6 bases; nucleotides outside the gene matches: 5.

The V and J genes are TRBV28 and TRBJ1-4, with TRBD1 identical over 8 bases. The germline V gene has CDR1 MDHEN and CDR2 SYDVKM. The CDR3 length is 17 residues. J gave up 5 bases and V 0 bases, and 8 bases lay outside the gene matches. CDR3 protein: CASSLWGTGTGNEKLFF. The CDR3 DNA reads as TGTGCCAGCAGTTTATGGGGGACCGGGACAGGAAATGAAAAACTGTTTTTT.

This chain uses TRBV28 with TRBJ2-7, with a possible D match to TRBD1 (6 bases). With 3 bases removed from V and 4 bases from J, the gap between germline ends came to 19 bases. CDR3 length: 16 residues. The germline CDR1 and CDR2 sequences are MDHEN and SYDVKM. This chain's CDR3 is CASSFWQDSTGYEQYF. The CDR3 nucleotides are TGTGCCAGCAGTTTTTGGCAGGACAGTACAGGTTACGAGCAGTACTTC.

The table lists this clone with a few counts. The chain recombines TRBV9 with TRBJ1-6, with a possible D match to TRBD1 (6 bases). Germline CDR1 reads SGDLS; CDR2 reads YYNGEE. CDR3 size: 15 residues. Trimming cost V 4 bases and J 5 bases, with 13 bases left between them. The CDR3 spells CASSLTDSNNSPLHF. The CDR3 coding sequence is TGTGCCAGCAGCCTGACGGACAGCAATAATTCACCCCTCCACTTT.

The rearrangement links TRBV7-6 to TRBJ1-5; D is undetermined. Trimming took off 0 bases at V and 7 bases at J, with 10 bases between the two ends. Germline-derived CDR1 and CDR2 are SGHVS and FNYEAQ. The CDR3 has 14 residues. CDR3 sequence: CASSLAVAGQPQHF. The CDR3, as DNA: TGTGCCAGCAGCTTAGCGGTGGCGGGACAGCCCCAGCATTTT. Full variable domain (rest looked up from reference TRBV7-6 and TRBJ1-5): GAGVSQSPRYKVTKRGQDVALRCDPISGHVSLYWYRQALGQGPEFLTYFNYEAQQDKSGLPNDRFSAERPEGSISTLTIQRTEQRDSAMYRCASSLAVAGQPQHFGDGTRLSIL.

CDR3 DNA: TGCGCCAGCAGCTTGATTAGCGGGGTGAATGAGCAGTTCTTC. This gives the protein CASSLISGVNEQFF. The V and J genes are TRBV5-1 and TRBJ2-1; TRBD2 agrees at 8 bases. The ends lost 1 base at V and 7 bases at J; junction bases unmatched: 4. The V gene's germline CDR1 is SGHRS and CDR2 YFSETQ. This CDR3 comprises 14 residues.

This chain links TRBV27 with TRBJ2-2, with D tentatively TRBD2 (5 bases). The ends were cut back, 5 bases at V and 8 bases at J, with 12 bases in the middle. The length of the CDR3 is 13 residues. The germline gives CDR1 MNHEY, CDR2 SMNVEV (reference sequence). As DNA, the CDR3 is TGTGCCAGCAGTATCCCCGGGGTAGGGGAGCTGTTTTTT. This encodes CASSIPGVGELFF.

V and J are TRBV2 and TRBJ2-1, with a possible D match to TRBD2 (6 bases). V lost 3 bases to trimming and J lost 8 bases, with 14 bases between them. The CDR3 runs to 14 residues. Germline V gene data show CDR1 as SNHLY and CDR2 as FYNNEI. The chain's CDR3 is CASSERLGTYEQFF. The CDR3 DNA reads as TGTGCCAGCAGTGAGCGACTAGGAACGTATGAGCAGTTCTTC. Full variable domain (outside the CDR3, taken from reference TRBV2 and TRBJ2-1): EPEVTQTPSHQVTQMGQEVILRCVPISNHLYFYWYRQILGQKVEFLVSFYNNEISEKSEIFDDQFSVERPDGSNFTLKIRSTKLEDSAMYFCASSERLGTYEQFFGPGTRLTVL.

The rearrangement links TRBV2 to TRBJ1-4; D call uncertain. V was trimmed by 7 bases and J by 5 bases, leaving 11 bases between them. Germline V gives CDR1 SNHLY, CDR2 FYNNEI. The CDR3 runs 13 residues. Here the CDR3 reads CASIRQENEKLFF. CDR3 sequence (DNA): TGTGCCAGCATCCGCCAGGAAAATGAAAAACTGTTTTTT.

The V gene is TRBV6-6, the J gene TRBJ1-3; D remains ambiguous. CDR1 MNHNY and CDR2 SVGAGI come from the germline V gene (reference sequence). The CDR3 consists of 15 residues. Trimming pared 4 bases from V and 0 bases from J, leaving 10 bases between. The CDR3 DNA reads as TGTGCCAGCAGTTCCCAATTTAACTCTGGAAACACCATATATTTT. This codes for CASSSQFNSGNTIYF.

The chain carries TRBV19 and TRBJ2-5, with 9 bases matching TRBD1. The CDR3 contains 13 residues. V lost 4 bases and J lost 5; bases outside the gene matches: 2. Germline CDR1 and CDR2: LNHDA and SQIVND (reference sequence). The CDR3 region has the DNA TGTGCCAGTAGTACCGACAGGGGGGAGACCCAGTACTTC. Translated, it gives CASSTDRGETQYF.

Only a few counts were recorded for this clone. The chain links TRBV4-3 to TRBJ2-1, with 8 bases matching TRBD2. The CDR3 totals 15 residues. V gave up 6 bases and J gave up 10 bases; unmatched junction bases: 14. Germline-derived CDR1 and CDR2 are LGHNA and YSLEER. The CDR3 protein is CASRRSWAGGGEQFF. The CDR3 DNA is TGCGCCAGCAGACGCTCTTGGGCGGGAGGTGGAGAGCAGTTCTTC.

This chain connects TRBV27 to TRBJ2-7; 8 nucleotides align to TRBD1. V shed 8 bases and J 5 bases; nucleotides not matched to a gene: 8. CDR1 and CDR2 (germline): MNHEY, SMNVEV (reference sequence). The CDR3 consists of 13 residues. The CDR3 loop reads CASGRDRRDEQYF. CDR3 bases: TGTGCCAGCGGCCGGGACAGGAGGGACGAGCAGTACTTC.

This clone has more than one count but fewer than ten. This chain uses TRBV9 with TRBJ1-1; D call uncertain. CDR1 SGDLS and CDR2 YYNGEE come from the germline V gene. The CDR3 is 13 residues long. V was clipped by 2 bases and J by 6 bases, with 11 bases between them. The CDR3 here is CASSVMVESEAFF. In DNA, the CDR3 is TGTGCCAGCAGCGTTATGGTGGAGTCTGAAGCTTTCTTT.

The chain employs TRBV28 and TRBJ2-5; possibly TRBD2 for D (6 bases). Germline assignment: CDR1 MDHEN and CDR2 SYDVKM. Trimming shortened V by 5 bases and J by 2 bases, and 18 bases separated the two germline ends. This CDR3 is built from 16 residues. CDR3: CASSSGLRELQETQYF. The DNA for the CDR3 is TGTGCCAGCAGTAGTGGGCTGCGGGAACTTCAAGAGACCCAGTACTTC.

The gene calls are TRBV9 and TRBJ2-2, with D possibly being TRBD1 or TRBD2 (6 bases each). Germline V gives CDR1 SGDLS, CDR2 YYNGEE. The CDR3 extends over 15 amino acids. V gave up 4 bases and J gave up 1 base, with 11 bases separating them. CDR3 region: CASSTGDMNTGELFF. CDR3 in DNA: TGTGCCAGCAGCACGGGGGACATGAACACCGGGGAGCTGTTTTTT.

The chain uses TRBV25-1 and TRBJ2-3; 7 positions match TRBD1. The germline V gene has CDR1 MGHDK and CDR2 SYGVNS. The V and J ends lost 3 bases and 10 bases, in that order; junction bases with no gene match: 7. The CDR3 sequence is 13 residues long. The CDR3 loop is CASSDVGQGAQYF. The CDR3 DNA sequence: TGTGCCAGCAGTGATGTAGGGCAGGGGGCGCAGTATTTT.

V is TRBV7-2 and J is TRBJ1-1, with 7 bases that match TRBD1. There are 15 residues in the CDR3. The germline CDR1 and CDR2 sequences are SGHTA and FQGNSA. Losses at the gene ends were 3 bases for V and 0 bases for J; bases not matched to a gene: 4. CDR3: CASSLVTGLNTEAFF. CDR3 DNA sequence: TGTGCCAGCAGCTTGGTGACAGGGCTGAACACTGAAGCTTTCTTT.

The chain has TRBV7-9 and TRBJ2-7; D not certain. Trimming took off 5 bases at V and 2 bases at J, with 16 bases between the two ends. The V gene's germline CDR1 is SEHNR and CDR2 FQNEAQ (reference sequence). There are 15 residues in the CDR3. The CDR3 region is CASSPRDMGAYEQYF. Here the CDR3 DNA reads TGTGCCAGCAGCCCCCGCGACATGGGTGCCTACGAGCAGTACTTC.

This clone was counted only a few times. The chain couples TRBV15 to TRBJ1-1, with 8 bases lining up with TRBD1. The length of the CDR3 is 14 residues. V trimming: 3 bases; J trimming: 5 bases; junction bases outside the gene matches: 5. Germline CDR1 is LNHNV and CDR2 is YYDKDF (reference sequence). The CDR3 protein is CATSSAGGKTEAFF. As DNA, the CDR3 is TGTGCCACCAGCAGTGCAGGGGGCAAAACTGAAGCTTTCTTT.

CDR3 amino acids: CASSLAAGLAGEIEQFF. The CDR3 DNA is TGCGCCAGCAGCTTGGCCGCGGGACTAGCGGGAGAGATAGAGCAGTTCTTC. V is TRBV5-1 and J is TRBJ2-1, with TRBD2 matching over 14 bases. Per the germline V gene, CDR1 is SGHRS and CDR2 is YFSETQ. The CDR3 extends over 17 amino acids. J lost 10 bases, V lost 0 bases, and 9 bases had no gene match. Full variable domain (rest looked up from reference TRBV5-1 and TRBJ2-1): KAGVTQTPRYLIKTRGQQVTLSCSPISGHRSVSWYQQTPGQGLQFLFEYFSETQRNKGNFPGRFSGRQFSNSRSEMNVSTLELGDSALYLCASSLAAGLAGEIEQFFGPGTRLTVL.

The chain carries TRBV6-5 and TRBJ2-3; D is perhaps TRBD1 or TRBD2 (6 bases each). Trimming shortened V by 2 bases and J by 7 bases, and 7 bases separated the two germline ends. Per germline, CDR1 MNHEY and CDR2 SVGAGI. CDR3 length: 12 amino acids. DNA of the CDR3: TGTGCCAGCAGTTACGGGGGGCATACGCAGTATTTT. Its translation: CASSYGGHTQYF.

This chain links TRBV18 with TRBJ2-1; 8 bases line up with TRBD2. Germline trimming cut 2 bases from V and 8 bases from J; bases unmatched to any gene: 8. This CDR3 contains 15 residues. The germline V gene has CDR1 KGHSH and CDR2 LQKENI. The CDR3 coding sequence is TGTGCCAGCTCACCAACCGGGACTAGATCCTATGAGCAGTTCTTC. Encoded protein: CASSPTGTRSYEQFF.

Regarding this clone: A far larger clone is only one base removed, so a read error is likely. The identical CDR3 is also encoded by other nucleotide sequences in the sample. The chain uses TRBV9 and TRBJ2-2, with D hard to call. The CDR3 is made up of 14 amino acids. The germline V gene encodes CDR1 SGDLS and CDR2 YYNGEE. The CDR3 spells CASSVDAYTGELFF. As DNA, the CDR3 is TGTGCCAGCAGTGTAGATGCGTACACCGGGGAGCTGTTTTTT.

The chain combines TRBV5-1 with TRBJ1-3, with TRBD1 as a possible D gene (5 bases). Germline V gene lookup returns CDR1 SGHRS and CDR2 YFSETQ. With 5 bases removed from V and 0 bases from J, the gap between germline ends came to 15 bases. The CDR3 loop spans 16 amino acids. The CDR3 loop reads CASSSGGSNSGNTIYF. For the CDR3, the DNA is TGCGCCAGCAGTTCTGGGGGGTCCAACTCTGGAAACACCATATATTTT.